Below, 25 T cell receptor beta chains from the same sample are listed, as sequenced in a study of T cells in Graves' hyperthyroidism and ophthalmopathy (dated by TCRdb to 2018 to 2020). The method was multiplex PCR. Sequencing took place on an Illumina HiSeq 2000. TCR beta CDR3 regions were amplified from RNA transcripts. For the first round of RT-PCR on the TCR CDR3, the HTBI primer set was used together with the Qiagen OneStep RT-PCR kit. Using fastp at Q25 and MiXCR, TCRdb reprocessed the public reads and kept productive beta chains. Duplicate CDR3 protein sequences are folded into a single record with the most common DNA and genes. A total of about 590,000 distinct CDR3 sequences appear in this sample, roughly 14% of them only once. About 7% of the sample belongs to the ten largest clones. Sequences were obtained from blood. The source is a woman between 25 and 40 years old with Graves' hyperthyroidism.

Many counts were recorded for this clonotype. The chain combines TRBV5-6 with TRBJ1-2, with D maybe TRBD1 (6 bases). Between the trimmed V and J ends, which lost 0 bases and 2 bases, there was a span of 8 bases. The CDR3 contains 14 residues. Germline CDR1 SGHDT, CDR2 YYEEEE. The CDR3 sequence: CASSLVTGNYGYTF. DNA for the CDR3: TGTGCCAGCAGCTTGGTCACAGGGAACTATGGCTACACCTTC.

The gene calls are TRBV7-9 and TRBJ1-2; perhaps TRBD1 as D (5 bases). The ends were cut back, 7 bases at V and 5 bases at J, with 23 bases in the middle. The CDR3 has 16 amino acids. CDR1 SEHNR and CDR2 FQNEAQ come from the germline V gene (reference sequence). This CDR3 is CASNNEWGDDSYGYTF. CDR3 bases: TGTGCCAGCAACAACGAATGGGGGGACGACTCATATGGCTACACCTTC.

This clonotype showed up just a few times. V is TRBV3-1 and J is TRBJ2-2; D is uncertain. With 3 bases removed from V and 6 bases from J, the gap between germline ends came to 8 bases. Germline V CDR1 and CDR2: LGHDT, YNNKEL (reference sequence). The CDR3 is 13 residues long. The CDR3 DNA sequence: TGTGCCAGCAGCCACCGGTTTTCCGGGGAGCTGTTTTTT. Its protein product is CASSHRFSGELFF.

The rearrangement joins TRBV18 to TRBJ1-2; 7 positions agree with TRBD1. The CDR3 is 14 residues long. Germline CDR1 and CDR2: KGHSH and LQKENI. J gave up 3 bases and V 3 bases, and 4 bases lay outside the gene matches. CDR3 region: CASSPTGDDYGYTF. CDR3 nucleotides: TGTGCCAGCTCACCCACAGGGGACGACTATGGCTACACCTTC.

This clonotype was seen a handful of times. This chain links TRBV7-9 with TRBJ2-1; 9 nucleotides line up with TRBD2. With V trimmed by 4 bases and J by 0 bases, 16 bases remained unmatched. The CDR3 sequence is 20 residues long. Germline V gene lookup returns CDR1 SEHNR and CDR2 FQNEAQ (reference sequence). The CDR3 DNA sequence: TGTGCCAGCAGCTCCCCCCGGGACGAGCGGGGGGCTAGCTCCTACAATGAGCAGTTCTTC. Residues: CASSSPRDERGASSYNEQFF.

This clonotype was recorded at least ten times. The chain joins TRBV24-1 to TRBJ1-5; no clear D. Germline-derived CDR1 and CDR2 are KGHDR and SFDVKD. This CDR3 spans 13 amino acids. V shed 3 bases and J shed 5 bases, with 7 bases lying between them. The CDR3: CATSDSSDQPQHF. CDR3 bases: TGTGCCACCAGTGATAGCAGCGATCAGCCCCAGCATTTT.

In regard to this clonotype: Just one base apart from a much larger clone, this may be a read error. This chain uses TRBV5-4 with TRBJ1-2; unclear D gene. V dropped 4 bases and J dropped 4 bases, with 8 bases sitting between them. CDR1 is SGHNT and CDR2 is YYREEE in the germline V gene (reference sequence). This CDR3 region has 12 residues. This CDR3 reads CASSPESYGYTF. DNA of the CDR3: TGTGCCAGCAGCCCCGAGAGCTATGGCTACACCTTC.

In its sample, this clonotype was seen a few times. The chain joins TRBV5-1 to TRBJ1-1, with a tentative D call TRBD1 (6 bases). The CDR3 consists of 19 residues. V lost 1 base, J lost 4 bases, and 26 bases lay in between. Germline assignment: CDR1 SGHRS and CDR2 YFSETQ. This CDR3 is CASSLRPGGGEGGGTEAFF. The DNA for the CDR3 is TGCGCCAGCAGCTTGAGGCCGGGGGGTGGGGAAGGAGGGGGCACTGAAGCTTTCTTT.

Many counts were recorded for this clonotype. The chain links TRBV2 to TRBJ2-7; D not certain. This CDR3 has 11 amino acids. Germline CDR1 and CDR2: SNHLY and FYNNEI. V was cut by 4 bases and J by 5 bases, with 6 bases left in between. The CDR3 DNA reads TGTGCCAGCAGTGTTTACCACGAGCAGTACTTC. Its protein product is CASSVYHEQYF. Based on the CDR3 plus reference TRBV2 and TRBJ2-7, the full variable domain is EPEVTQTPSHQVTQMGQEVILRCVPISNHLYFYWYRQILGQKVEFLVSFYNNEISEKSEIFDDQFSVERPDGSNFTLKIRSTKLEDSAMYFCASSVYHEQYFGPGTRLTVT.

This clonotype was recorded many times. The chain is built from TRBV30 and TRBJ2-7; D remains ambiguous. Germline CDR1 is GTSNPN and CDR2 is SVGIG (reference sequence). This CDR3 contains 13 residues. V was pared by 0 bases and J by 6 bases, with 12 bases between. CDR3 DNA: TGTGCCTGGAGTGTACGAAGGGTTAGCGAGCAGTACTTC. It is translated as CAWSVRRVSEQYF.

This clonotype was counted at least ten times. The chain employs TRBV7-9 and TRBJ2-3, with D hard to call. V was clipped by 2 bases and J by 3 bases, with 9 bases between them. CDR1 SEHNR and CDR2 FQNEAQ come from the germline V gene (reference sequence). The CDR3 runs 14 residues. The CDR3 DNA follows: TGTGCCAGCAGCTTATCCCCGGCGACAGATACGCAGTATTTT. As protein: CASSLSPATDTQYF.

This clonotype has at least ten counts. V gene TRBV30 combines with J gene TRBJ1-6, with D uncertain. V lost 4 bases, J lost 7 bases, and 17 bases lay in between. Germline values: CDR1 GTSNPN, CDR2 SVGIG (reference sequence). The CDR3 length is 15 residues. This CDR3 is CAWMAISSGNSPLHF. The CDR3 DNA follows: TGTGCCTGGATGGCTATCTCTTCGGGGAATTCACCCCTCCACTTT.

This clonotype was found many times. The chain combines TRBV6-1 with TRBJ2-5; 10 bases fit TRBD1. The CDR3 runs 14 residues. The J segment lost 5 bases and the V segment lost 6 bases, leaving 6 bases of the junction unmatched. CDR1 and CDR2 from the germline V gene are MNHNS and SASEGT. CDR3 sequence (DNA): TGTGCCAGCAGGTTGACAGGGGGCGACGAGACCCAGTACTTC. This gives the protein CASRLTGGDETQYF.

This clonotype came up a few times. The CDR3 coding sequence is TGTGCCAGCAGCCGCCGGGGGGACAGGGGGCGGGCTGAAGCTTTCTTT. It specifies CASSRRGDRGRAEAFF. The chain links TRBV28 to TRBJ1-1, with 12 bases identical to TRBD1. Germline V CDR1 and CDR2: MDHEN, SYDVKM. V shed 6 bases and J 6 bases; nucleotides not matched to a gene: 11. This CDR3 spans 16 amino acids.

This clonotype was observed at least ten times. The genes are TRBV7-2 and TRBJ2-7, with D perhaps matching TRBD1 or TRBD2 (5 bases each). Per the germline V gene, CDR1 is SGHTA and CDR2 is FQGNSA. Trimming removed 2 bases from V and 3 bases from J, with 14 bases in between. CDR3 length equals 15 residues. The CDR3 region is CASSLSRGGIYEQYF. As DNA, the CDR3 is TGTGCCAGCAGCTTATCGAGGGGTGGAATCTACGAGCAGTACTTC.

This clonotype was seen only a few times. This sequence joins TRBV10-3 and TRBJ2-3; 7 nucleotides agree with TRBD2. CDR1 and CDR2 (germline): ENHRY, SYGVKD. This CDR3 contains 16 residues. V lost 9 bases to trimming and J lost 0 bases; unmatched junction nucleotides: 12. The CDR3: CAIGPRLAQSTDTQYF. The CDR3 coding sequence is TGTGCCATTGGCCCTAGACTAGCCCAAAGCACAGATACGCAGTATTTT.

This chain connects TRBV15 to TRBJ1-2; no definite D call. Germline CDR1 LNHNV, CDR2 YYDKDF (reference sequence). Between the trimmed V and J ends, which lost 0 bases and 7 bases, there was a span of 9 bases. The CDR3 contains 13 residues. This chain's CDR3 is CATSRDLSVGYTF. CDR3 DNA sequence: TGTGCCACCAGCAGAGATCTATCCGTTGGCTACACCTTC. Full variable domain (rest looked up from reference TRBV15 and TRBJ1-2): DAMVIQNPRYQVTQFGKPVTLSCSQTLNHNVMYWYQQKSSQAPKLLFHYYDKDFNNEADTPDNFQSRRPNTSFCFLDIRSPGLGDTAMYLCATSRDLSVGYTFGSGTRLTVV.

The V gene is TRBV27, the J gene TRBJ2-1; TRBD2 matches at 11 bases. Germline V lookup: CDR1 MNHEY, CDR2 SMNVEV (reference sequence). V lost 7 bases and J lost 7; bases outside the gene matches: 12. The CDR3 sequence is 16 residues long. CDR3 DNA: TGTGCCAGCATACCCATTCTAGCGGGAGGAAAAAATGAGCAGTTCTTC. Its protein product is CASIPILAGGKNEQFF.

This clonotype has ten or more counts. The chain is built from TRBV27 and TRBJ2-4, with 11 bases matching TRBD1. In germline, CDR1 is MNHEY, CDR2 SMNVEV (reference sequence). V shed 6 bases, J shed 8 bases, and the junction held 9 bases outside the gene matches. The CDR3 is 15 residues long. The CDR3: CASSGTGGIVDIQYF. In nucleotides, the CDR3 is TGTGCCAGCAGCGGGACAGGGGGGATAGTGGACATTCAGTACTTC.

The chain combines TRBV24-1 with TRBJ2-1; 12 nucleotides line up with TRBD2. With 0 bases clipped from V and 4 bases from J, the junction kept 6 bases outside the gene matches. The CDR3 extends over 18 amino acids. The germline CDR1 and CDR2 sequences are KGHDR and SFDVKD. CDR3 sequence reads: CATSDLSPGTSGYNEQFF. The DNA for the CDR3 is TGTGCCACCAGTGATTTGAGCCCCGGGACTAGCGGGTACAATGAGCAGTTCTTC.

This rearrangement joins TRBV7-2 to TRBJ2-1, with 12 bases that match TRBD2. V dropped 5 bases and J dropped 6; count of bases not matched to a gene: 5. The CDR3 contains 15 residues. Germline values: CDR1 SGHTA, CDR2 FQGNSA. The CDR3 region is CASSITSGGPNEQFF. The CDR3 region has the DNA TGTGCCAGCAGCATCACTAGCGGGGGGCCCAATGAGCAGTTCTTC.

Concerning this clonotype: This clone may be a read error of a much larger clone one base away. The V call is TRBV2, the J call TRBJ1-4; tentative D call: TRBD1 (5 bases). The CDR3 spans 16 residues. Germline loops: CDR1 SNHLY, CDR2 FYNNEI. Trimming took 7 bases from V and 8 from J, leaving 23 bases between them. The CDR3 nucleotides are TGTGCCAGCACGACAGTCCCCGGGGCCCTGGGGGAAAAACTGTTTTTT. Its translation: CASTTVPGALGEKLFF.

This clonotype was observed many times. This chain connects TRBV12-3 or TRBV12-4 to TRBJ2-1; 9 positions match TRBD1. The CDR3 is 14 amino acids. V gave up 1 base and J gave up 9 bases; unmatched junction bases: 4. The CDR3 reads CASSLGDREREQFF. CDR3 nucleotide sequence: TGTGCCAGCAGTTTAGGGGACAGGGAACGTGAGCAGTTCTTC.

With respect to this clonotype: As the CDR3 is not closed by the conserved phenylalanine or tryptophan, this likely results from a read error. This chain joins TRBV27 and TRBJ1-5; no clear D gene. V gave up 6 bases and J gave up 3 bases, with 15 bases separating them. This CDR3 is 15 amino acids long. Germline values: CDR1 MNHEY, CDR2 SMNVEV (reference sequence). The CDR3 DNA sequence: TGTGCCAGCAGGCGTTCGGGTGGAGTCAATCAGCCCCAGCATCTT. It translates to CASRRSGGVNQPQHL.

This clonotype was seen only a few times. CDR3 amino acids: CASSFGGHSYGYTF. CDR3 coding DNA: TGCGCCAGCAGCTTTGGTGGGCACAGCTATGGCTACACCTTC. The chain joins TRBV5-1 to TRBJ1-2; no firm D call. The CDR3 spans 14 residues. From germline, CDR1 is SGHRS and CDR2 YFSETQ. The germline V and J ends were trimmed by 2 bases and 4 bases, with 12 bases remaining between them. Supplemented by reference TRBV5-1 and TRBJ1-2, the full variable domain reads KAGVTQTPRYLIKTRGQQVTLSCSPISGHRSVSWYQQTPGQGLQFLFEYFSETQRNKGNFPGRFSGRQFSNSRSEMNVSTLELGDSALYLCASSFGGHSYGYTFGSGTRLTVV.